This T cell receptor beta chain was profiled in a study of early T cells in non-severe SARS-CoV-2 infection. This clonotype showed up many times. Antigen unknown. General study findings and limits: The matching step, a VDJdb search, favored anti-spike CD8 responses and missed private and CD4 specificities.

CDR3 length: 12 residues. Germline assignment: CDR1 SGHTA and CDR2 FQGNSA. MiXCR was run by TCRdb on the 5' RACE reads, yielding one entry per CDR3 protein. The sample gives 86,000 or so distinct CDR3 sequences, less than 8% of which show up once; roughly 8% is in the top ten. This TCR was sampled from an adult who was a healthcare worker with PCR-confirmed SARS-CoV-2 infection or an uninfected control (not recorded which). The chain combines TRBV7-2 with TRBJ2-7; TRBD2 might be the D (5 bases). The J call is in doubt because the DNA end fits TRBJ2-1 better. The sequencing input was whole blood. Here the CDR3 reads CASSPDDYEQFF. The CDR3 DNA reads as TGTGCCAGCAGCCCGGACGACTACGAGCAGTTCTTC.